Listed below are T cell receptor beta chains from one sample, sequenced in a study of cytomegalovirus exposure and HLA in healthy donors. Measured with immunoSEQ multiplex PCR; TCRdb has only the in-frame clones, and not every one. The sample consists of 150,000 to 200,000 clones, 65% to 85% of them appearing once. Sequencing input: PBMCs. All receptors come from a male donor in good health and CMV-seropositive. CDR3s include the opening cysteine and the closing phenylalanine or tryptophan. The order of the fields is clone size, D gene, V gene, J gene, CDR3 protein, CDR3 DNA. The D gene is left open where the match is weak. Expanded clones get a size class; other rows say once, few or many, or leave the size out.

abundance: once; d_gene: NA; v_gene: TRBV5-4; j_gene: TRBJ2-1; CDR3aa: CASSPSGGTLGVHRQFF; CDR3nt: TGTGCCAGCAGCCCCAGCGGAGGGACTTTAGGAGTACATAGGCAGTTCTTC
abundance: NA; d_gene: TRBD2; v_gene: TRBV6-1; j_gene: TRBJ2-3; CDR3aa: CASSVTTSTGTQYF; CDR3nt: TGTGCCAGCAGTGTTACGACTAGCACCGGTACGCAGTATTTT
abundance: NA; d_gene: NA; v_gene: TRBV6-4; j_gene: TRBJ2-1; CDR3aa: CASSDSGGGYNEQFF; CDR3nt: TGTGCCAGCAGTGATAGCGGAGGAGGCTACAATGAGCAGTTCTTC
abundance: NA; d_gene: NA; v_gene: TRBV10-3; j_gene: TRBJ2-7; CDR3aa: CAIKLEGLDEQYF; CDR3nt: TGTGCCATCAAATTGGAGGGGCTCGACGAGCAGTACTTC
abundance: NA; d_gene: TRBD2; v_gene: TRBV5-4; j_gene: TRBJ2-7; CDR3aa: CASRGSSGIYEQYF; CDR3nt: TGTGCCAGCCGAGGATCTAGCGGTATCTACGAGCAGTACTTC
abundance: NA; d_gene: NA; v_gene: TRBV30; j_gene: TRBJ1-5; CDR3aa: CAWSVRSEQPQHF; CDR3nt: TGTGCCTGGAGTGTCAGGTCGGAACAGCCCCAGCATTTT
abundance: NA; d_gene: TRBD2; v_gene: TRBV7-3; j_gene: TRBJ2-1; CDR3aa: CASSSQAGVGLFSYNEQFF; CDR3nt: TGTGCCAGCAGCTCTCAAGCGGGAGTGGGCCTCTTCTCCTACAATGAGCAGTTCTTC
abundance: NA; d_gene: NA; v_gene: TRBV5-1; j_gene: TRBJ1-1; CDR3aa: CASSESRVAEAFF; CDR3nt: TGCGCCAGCAGCGAAAGCAGGGTCGCTGAAGCTTTCTTT
abundance: NA; d_gene: NA; v_gene: TRBV18; j_gene: TRBJ1-2; CDR3aa: CASSPSLENYGYTF; CDR3nt: TGTGCCAGCTCACCAAGTCTGGAGAACTATGGCTACACCTTC
abundance: NA; d_gene: TRBD1; v_gene: TRBV9; j_gene: TRBJ2-2; CDR3aa: CASSAWDREDTGELFF; CDR3nt: TGTGCCAGCAGCGCTTGGGACAGGGAAGACACCGGGGAGCTGTTTTTT
abundance: NA; d_gene: NA; v_gene: TRBV7-9; j_gene: TRBJ1-1; CDR3aa: CASSLVGGLNTEAFF; CDR3nt: TGTGCAAGCAGCTTAGTCGGCGGATTGAACACTGAAGCTTTCTTT
abundance: NA; d_gene: NA; v_gene: TRBV6-5; j_gene: TRBJ2-1; CDR3aa: CASRGQNFYNEQFF; CDR3nt: TGTGCCAGCAGAGGACAGAACTTCTACAATGAGCAGTTCTTC
abundance: NA; d_gene: NA; v_gene: TRBV28; j_gene: TRBJ2-5; CDR3aa: CASRHRLGVGGIKETQYF; CDR3nt: TGTGCCAGCAGACATCGTCTAGGGGTAGGGGGAATCAAAGAGACCCAGTACTTC
abundance: few; d_gene: NA; v_gene: TRBV5-1; j_gene: TRBJ2-7; CDR3aa: CASRQDLPGAYEQYF; CDR3nt: TGCGCCAGCAGACAGGACCTACCTGGGGCCTACGAGCAGTACTTC
abundance: once; d_gene: NA; v_gene: TRBV5-4; j_gene: TRBJ1-5; CDR3aa: CASSTGGKGGNQPQHF; CDR3nt: TGTGCCAGCAGTACGGGAGGGAAGGGTGGCAATCAGCCCCAGCATTTT
abundance: NA; d_gene: TRBD1; v_gene: TRBV5-1; j_gene: TRBJ1-1; CDR3aa: CASSLSRQGATEAFF; CDR3nt: TGCGCCAGCAGCTTGAGTCGACAGGGTGCCACTGAAGCTTTCTTT
abundance: few; d_gene: TRBD2; v_gene: TRBV28; j_gene: TRBJ2-1; CDR3aa: CASSLLAEIYNEQFF; CDR3nt: TGTGCCAGCAGCCTACTAGCGGAGATTTACAATGAGCAGTTCTTC
abundance: NA; d_gene: NA; v_gene: TRBV30; j_gene: TRBJ2-1; CDR3aa: CAWSPPTDDHNEQFF; CDR3nt: TGTGCCTGGAGTCCCCCGACTGACGATCACAATGAGCAGTTCTTC
abundance: NA; d_gene: NA; v_gene: TRBV5-1; j_gene: TRBJ2-7; CDR3aa: CASSSAEGRDNEQYF; CDR3nt: TGCGCCAGCAGCTCGGCTGAAGGGAGAGATAACGAGCAGTACTTC
abundance: NA; d_gene: TRBD2; v_gene: TRBV6-4; j_gene: TRBJ2-3; CDR3aa: CASSLSGGSTDTQYF; CDR3nt: TGTGCCAGCAGCCTAAGCGGGGGGAGCACAGATACGCAGTATTTT
abundance: NA; d_gene: NA; v_gene: TRBV28; j_gene: TRBJ2-5; CDR3aa: CASRIVLSSATQYF; CDR3nt: TGTGCCAGCAGGATCGTCCTCTCGAGCGCGACCCAGTACTTC
abundance: NA; d_gene: TRBD1; v_gene: TRBV9; j_gene: TRBJ2-1; CDR3aa: CASSVETGAAQFF; CDR3nt: TGTGCCAGCAGCGTAGAGACAGGGGCGGCCCAGTTCTTC
abundance: NA; d_gene: TRBD1; v_gene: TRBV28; j_gene: TRBJ1-6; CDR3aa: CASSRRQGPNSPLHF; CDR3nt: TGTGCCAGCAGTAGGCGACAGGGGCCCAATTCACCCCTCCACTTT